This TCR beta chain appears in the sequencing data of a study of response to subunit inactivated influenza vaccine. The study, taken as a whole, reports: Each seasonal influenza vaccination recruits few new T cells, the authors suggested.

A note on this clonotype: Its antigen is not known.

TCRdb independently ran MiXCR on the RT-PCR reads; one entry per CDR3 protein. The table includes about 160,000 distinct CDR3 sequences, 9.5% to 12% detected once. The receptor's source is a man aged 50 to 75 who received an inactivated influenza vaccine. This specimen was CD8+ T cells sorted from PBMCs, taken roughly 24 months after vaccination.

The CDR3 DNA reads TGTGCCATCAGTCCCCTTGACAGGTCCTCCTACGAGCAGTACTTC. Its translation: CAISPLDRSSYEQYF. The rearrangement uses TRBV10-3 and TRBJ2-7; a possible D gene is TRBD1 (6 bases). The V gene lost 5 bases and the J gene lost 0 bases, with 14 bases spanning the gap. Germline CDR1 is ENHRY and CDR2 is SYGVKD. This CDR3 is 15 amino acids long.